Following are 28 T cell receptor beta chains from one sample sequenced in a study of blood T cell repertoires in COVID-19. Clones were sequenced by immunoSEQ multiplex PCR, and TCRdb holds only the in-frame ones, with some missing. Of about 250,000 clones in the sample, about nine tenths were seen once. Source material: peripheral blood. The receptors here all came from a woman under 40 with active or convalescent COVID-19.

V and J are TRBV7-2 and TRBJ2-2, with D tentatively TRBD2 (7 bases). CDR3 length: 16 residues. CDR1 SGHTA and CDR2 FQGNSA come from the germline V gene. Trimming left V 0 bases short and J 0 bases short, with 8 bases between. The CDR3 DNA follows: TGTGCCAGCAGCTTAGCAGGGGGGGCGAACACCGGGGAGCTGTTTTTT. Translated: CASSLAGGANTGELFF.

This rearrangement joins TRBV5-1 to TRBJ2-1; TRBD2 is a possible D gene (6 bases). The V gene lost 3 bases and the J gene lost 0 bases, with 13 bases spanning the gap. Germline-derived CDR1 and CDR2 are SGHRS and YFSETQ. This CDR3 has 16 amino acids. This CDR3 is CASSWTGESSYNEQFF. CDR3 nucleotides: TGCGCCAGCAGCTGGACGGGGGAGAGCTCCTACAATGAGCAGTTCTTC. Full variable domain (rest looked up from reference TRBV5-1 and TRBJ2-1): KAGVTQTPRYLIKTRGQQVTLSCSPISGHRSVSWYQQTPGQGLQFLFEYFSETQRNKGNFPGRFSGRQFSNSRSEMNVSTLELGDSALYLCASSWTGESSYNEQFFGPGTRLTVL.

This clone was picked up one time. The V and J genes are TRBV29-1 and TRBJ1-3; the D is unclear. Trimming left V 5 bases short and J 3 bases short, with 5 bases between. CDR3 size: 11 residues. Germline V lookup: CDR1 SQVTM, CDR2 ANQGSEA. CDR3 nucleotides: TGCAGCGTTCTTTTTGGAAACACCATATATTTT. Translating it yields CSVLFGNTIYF.

The rearrangement joins TRBV6-5 to TRBJ1-1; D is perhaps TRBD1 (5 bases). CDR1 is MNHEY, CDR2 SVGAGI, per germline. V was clipped by 7 bases and J by 9 bases, with 24 bases between them. There are 15 residues in the CDR3. CDR3 nucleotides: TGTGCCAGCACCCCCCCCGCGGGGCTTGGACAAAAAGCTTTCTTT. It encodes CASTPPAGLGQKAFF.

The gene calls are TRBV3-1 (or the pseudogene TRBV3-2) and TRBJ2-1; TRBD1 matches at 9 bases. The trim removed 3 bases at V and 3 bases at J, leaving 6 bases unmatched. The CDR3 is 16 amino acids. Germline V gene sequence: CDR1 LGHDT, CDR2 YNNKEL (reference sequence). Here the CDR3 DNA reads TGTGCCAGCAGCCATTTCGGGACAGGGTACTACAATGAGCAGTTCTTC. Translation gives CASSHFGTGYYNEQFF.

The chain combines TRBV19 with TRBJ1-5, with 8 bases fitting TRBD1. The V gene end was trimmed by 2 bases and the J gene end by 5 bases; junction bases not matched to a gene: 8. Germline V gene data show CDR1 as LNHDA and CDR2 as SQIVND (reference sequence). The CDR3 covers 16 residues. The DNA for the CDR3 is TGTGCCAGTAGTATACAACCACAGGGGGGGGATCAGCCCCAGCATTTT. This translates into CASSIQPQGGDQPQHF.

The chain carries TRBV7-2 and TRBJ2-3, with D hard to call. CDR1 and CDR2 (germline): SGHTA, FQGNSA. V lost 4 bases and J lost 1, with 6 bases in between. The CDR3 length is 13 residues. CDR3 sequence (DNA): TGTGCCAGCAGCTCCGAGGGCACAGATACGCAGTATTTT. Translating it yields CASSSEGTDTQYF.

The count of this clone is one. The V gene is TRBV2, the J gene TRBJ1-1, with 11 positions matching TRBD1. The CDR3 length is 12 residues. Unmatched junction bases numbered 2, after V lost 10 bases and J lost 4 bases. Germline V gives CDR1 SNHLY, CDR2 FYNNEI. CDR3 in amino acids: CAIGTGGTEAFF. The CDR3, as DNA: TGTGCCATCGGGACAGGGGGCACTGAAGCTTTCTTT.

This chain joins TRBV6-5 and TRBJ1-2; 8 bases map to TRBD1. The CDR3 contains 13 residues. J was trimmed by 7 bases and V by 2 bases; bases with no gene match: 3. CDR1 is MNHEY and CDR2 is SVGAGI in the germline V gene. The CDR3 is CASSYGDRGGYTF. The CDR3 DNA reads TGTGCCAGCAGTTACGGTGACAGGGGTGGCTACACCTTC.

The sample holds one count of this clone. The chain recombines TRBV7-6 with TRBJ2-7; 8 bases are shared with TRBD2. There are 16 residues in the CDR3. Germline lookup yields CDR1 SGHVS and CDR2 FNYEAQ. V lost 1 base and J lost 0; bases outside the gene matches: 5. The CDR3 coding sequence is TGTGCCAGCAGCTTAGTAATACGGGGGGGCTCCTACGAGCAGTACTTC. Protein sequence: CASSLVIRGGSYEQYF.

DNA for the CDR3: TGTGCCAGCACCCCCGGCGGAGATTTTGGAAACACCATATATTTT. Protein product: CASTPGGDFGNTIYF. This rearrangement joins TRBV9 to TRBJ1-3, with D unclear. CDR1 and CDR2 from the germline V gene are SGDLS and YYNGEE. The V end lost 6 bases, the J end lost 3 bases, and 16 bases lay between the germline ends. The CDR3 length is 15 residues.

The CDR3 loop reads CASSYPSGGDSYEQYF. In nucleotides, the CDR3 is TGTGCCAGCAGCTACCCGAGCGGGGGTGATTCCTACGAGCAGTACTTC. The chain couples TRBV6-5 to TRBJ2-7; 8 positions match TRBD2. The V gene's germline CDR1 is MNHEY and CDR2 SVGAGI. V was pared by 6 bases and J by 1 base, with 11 bases of the junction left unmatched. The CDR3 has 16 amino acids.

V is TRBV7-9 and J is TRBJ2-2; weak D call: TRBD1 (7 bases). V was trimmed by 6 bases and J by 2 bases, leaving 16 bases between them. CDR1 and CDR2 (germline): SEHNR, FQNEAQ (reference sequence). This CDR3 has 16 amino acids. The CDR3 bases are TGTGCCAGCAGGTCGGCGGGGACAGCAAACACCGGGGAGCTGTTTTTT. This sequence encodes CASRSAGTANTGELFF.

This chain links TRBV19 with TRBJ1-6; D possibly corresponds to TRBD1 (6 bases). CDR1 LNHDA and CDR2 SQIVND come from the germline V gene (reference sequence). V lost 5 bases and J 0 bases, leaving 26 bases between the germline ends. The CDR3 length is 21 residues. The CDR3 here is CASSLRQQGMGHSSYNSPLHF. As DNA, the CDR3 is TGTGCCAGTAGTCTCCGCCAACAGGGAATGGGCCACAGCTCCTATAATTCACCCCTCCACTTT.

The chain joins TRBV4-1 to TRBJ1-6; 10 bases map to TRBD1. The trim removed 5 bases at V and 3 bases at J, leaving 4 bases unmatched. Germline V lookup: CDR1 MGHRA, CDR2 YSYEKL. This CDR3 comprises 16 residues. The CDR3 region has the DNA TGCGCCAGCAGCAGCCGGACAGGGGGCTATAATTCACCCCTCCACTTT. Translated: CASSSRTGGYNSPLHF.

This chain links TRBV28 with TRBJ1-2, with D maybe TRBD1 (6 bases). Germline CDR1 MDHEN, CDR2 SYDVKM. CDR3 length: 15 residues. The V and J ends lost 4 bases and 8 bases respectively, with 20 bases between them. The DNA of the CDR3 is TGTGCCAGCAGTTACCAGGGGAGAGGGGTCAAAGGCTACACCTTC. Amino acid sequence: CASSYQGRGVKGYTF.

V usage is TRBV28 and J usage is TRBJ1-2; D uncertain. CDR1 is MDHEN and CDR2 is SYDVKM in the germline V gene. CDR3 length: 15 residues. V gave up 2 bases and J gave up 7 bases, with 17 bases separating them. Here the CDR3 DNA reads TGTGCCAGCAGTTTACCTGGGCACTCTTTTTTTGGCTACACCTTC. It yields the protein CASSLPGHSFFGYTF.

The chain joins TRBV3-1 (or the pseudogene TRBV3-2) to TRBJ2-3, with a possible D match to TRBD1 (5 bases). CDR1 and CDR2 (germline): LGHDT, YNNKEL (reference sequence). The CDR3 extends over 16 amino acids. V lost 0 bases, J lost 0 bases, and 10 bases lay in between. CDR3 region: CASSQDLQGSTDTQYF. In nucleotides, the CDR3 is TGTGCCAGCAGCCAAGATTTGCAGGGCAGCACAGATACGCAGTATTTT.

The gene calls are TRBV19 and TRBJ2-7; D is undetermined. V gave up 7 bases and J gave up 2 bases, with 18 bases separating them. The germline gives CDR1 LNHDA, CDR2 SQIVND (reference sequence). The CDR3 sequence is 15 residues long. This CDR3 reads CASTAAVDSTYEQYF. The DNA of the CDR3 is TGTGCCAGTACCGCAGCAGTAGACTCCACCTACGAGCAGTACTTC.

The rearrangement links TRBV30 to TRBJ1-1; D gene ambiguous. The V end lost 5 bases, the J end lost 7 bases, and 20 bases lay between the germline ends. The length of the CDR3 is 14 residues. Per germline, CDR1 GTSNPN and CDR2 SVGIG (reference sequence). Here the CDR3 reads CAWSPDGSYVEAFF. CDR3 nucleotide sequence: TGTGCCTGGTCCCCTGACGGGTCTTATGTTGAAGCTTTCTTT.

The chain couples TRBV6-6 to TRBJ2-1; D unresolved. Germline V gene sequence: CDR1 MNHNY, CDR2 SVGAGI (reference sequence). This CDR3 contains 14 residues. Trimming left V 0 bases short and J 7 bases short, with 10 bases between. In nucleotides, the CDR3 is TGTGCCAGCAGTTACTCTTCGGGTAGTAATGAGCAGTTCTTC. Amino acids: CASSYSSGSNEQFF.

The V call is TRBV7-3, the J call TRBJ1-2, with 8 bases aligning to TRBD1. With 2 bases clipped from V and 3 bases from J, the junction kept 5 bases outside the gene matches. This CDR3 region has 15 residues. Germline V gene sequence: CDR1 SGHTA, CDR2 FQGTGA. CDR3 coding DNA: TGTGCCAGCAGCTTAGATCCAGGGGGCGACTATGGCTACACCTTC. Residues: CASSLDPGGDYGYTF.

The V gene is TRBV12-5, the J gene TRBJ2-5; 15 bases map to TRBD2. The CDR3 loop spans 17 amino acids. Germline values: CDR1 LGHNT, CDR2 FRNRAP. Trimming cost V 4 bases and J 1 base; bases outside gene matches: 4. The CDR3 loop reads CASGSGLAGGSQETQYF. In DNA, the CDR3 is TGTGCTAGTGGTTCGGGACTAGCGGGGGGATCCCAAGAGACCCAGTACTTC. Filled out from reference TRBV12-5 and TRBJ2-5, the complete variable domain reads DARVTQTPRHKVTEMGQEVTMRCQPILGHNTVFWYRQTMMQGLELLAYFRNRAPLDDSGMPKDRFSAEMPDATLATLKIQPSEPRDSAVYFCASGSGLAGGSQETQYFGPGTRLLVL.

The CDR3 nucleotides read TGTGCCAGCAGTTTAGATCCTAGCGGGGTCTCCTACAATGAGCAGTTCTTC. This translates into CASSLDPSGVSYNEQFF. V and J are TRBV27 and TRBJ2-1; 9 bases are shared with TRBD2. Trimming took 2 bases from V and 0 from J; bases not matched to a gene: 5. CDR3 size: 17 residues. CDR1 and CDR2 (germline): MNHEY, SMNVEV (reference sequence).

The V gene is TRBV6-1, the J gene TRBJ1-2; D remains ambiguous. The CDR3 is 15 amino acids. Germline CDR1 is MNHNS and CDR2 is SASEGT. V lost 1 base, J lost 8 bases, and 17 bases lay in between. CDR3 sequence (DNA): TGTGCCAGCAGTGAAGGCCGGGGTCAAAAGTGGGGCTACACCTTC. This sequence encodes CASSEGRGQKWGYTF.

This clone was detected a few times. This chain joins TRBV10-2 and TRBJ1-1; tentatively, D is TRBD1 (5 bases). The CDR3 spans 12 residues. V lost 6 bases, J lost 5 bases, and 10 bases lay in between. CDR1 and CDR2 (germline): WSHSY, SAAADI. The chain's CDR3 is CASSPGGTEAFF. Written as DNA, the CDR3 is TGCGCCAGCAGCCCCGGGGGGACTGAAGCTTTCTTT.

The V and J genes are TRBV29-1 and TRBJ1-2; 7 nucleotides align to TRBD1. This CDR3 is 13 amino acids long. Germline V CDR1 and CDR2: SQVTM, ANQGSEA. V dropped 7 bases and J dropped 8; count of bases not matched to a gene: 13. CDR3 sequence reads: CSARGQAAWGYTF. In nucleotides, the CDR3 is TGCAGCGCCCGCGGACAGGCCGCGTGGGGCTACACCTTC.

This chain uses TRBV6-5 with TRBJ2-7, with 10 nucleotides matching TRBD1. Germline CDR1 reads MNHEY; CDR2 reads SVGAGI. After removal of 6 bases from V and 3 bases from J, the junction contained 8 bases not matched to a gene. The CDR3 is made up of 15 amino acids. CDR3 in DNA: TGTGCCAGCAGCCCCTCCGGGACAGGGGACTACGAGCAGTACTTC. Translation: CASSPSGTGDYEQYF.